This T cell receptor (beta chain) was captured in a study of blood T cell repertoires in COVID-19. Overall study context: Both acute and convalescent COVID-19 samples were obtained from the United States, Italy and Spain. In each case, the material was cDNA or gDNA derived from T cells, B-cell-depleted T cells, or PBMCs.

The CDR3 has 13 residues. Deletions cut 6 bases from V and 1 base from J, with 9 bases between. Germline CDR1 MNHEY, CDR2 SVGAGI. Methods used by the authors: Amplifying reference gene primers gave estimates of nucleated cell counts. Method: immunoSEQ multiplex PCR; TCRdb's copy keeps in-frame clones and lacks some. V, J and clone size derive from that table, while D and trimming were established from the DNA sequence. The table lists about 120,000 clones, roughly 90% of them singletons. The TCR comes from a man aged 40-50 years with acute or convalescent COVID-19. V is TRBV6-5 and J is TRBJ1-2, with a tentative D call TRBD1 (5 bases). Source material: peripheral blood. For the CDR3, the DNA is TGTGCCAGCAGACCAGGGTTTAACTATGGCTACACCTTC. This codes for CASRPGFNYGYTF.